Below, 31 T cell receptor beta chains from the same sample are listed, as sequenced in a study of identical twins (dated by TCRdb to about 2016). The library was generated by 5' RACE. The reads were generated on an Illumina HiSeq 2000. Through fastp at Q25 and MiXCR, TCRdb rebuilt clones from the public reads, retaining in-frame beta chains. All rows with the same CDR3 protein become a single entry with the most common DNA and genes. For this sample the table gives about 200 distinct CDR3 sequences, of which 80% to 95% were detected only once. The leading ten clones occupy 18% of the sample. Sequenced input: memory (CD45RO+) T cells sorted from blood. The cell subset or site label here, explained by the study, means: CD45RO+ enriched T cells. These receptors all stem from a woman aged 18-29 years in good health. This table probably holds off-target reads from a library built for another chain.

The chain uses TRBV2 and TRBJ1-1, with 9 positions matching TRBD1. Germline V gene data show CDR1 as SNHLY and CDR2 as FYNNEI. This CDR3 comprises 13 residues. V gave up 6 bases and J gave up 4 bases; unmatched junction bases: 3. The CDR3 nucleotides are TGTGCCAGCAGGGGACAGGGAGTCACTGAAGCTTTCTTT. Its translation is CASRGQGVTEAFF.

The J gene is TRBJ2-3, the V gene TRBV29-1; D perhaps matches TRBD2 (6 bases). Germline values: CDR1 SQVTM, CDR2 ANQGSEA. The CDR3 sequence is 12 residues long. Deletions cut 7 bases from V and 2 bases from J, with 10 bases between. CDR3 loop: CSARDSTDTQYF. The CDR3 DNA sequence: TGCAGCGCCCGGGACTCCACAGATACGCAGTATTTT.

Details on this clonotype: Sequence at one end of the junction differs from germline and may be a read error. The chain combines TRBV6-1 with TRBJ1-2, with 7 bases that match TRBD1. The CDR3 sequence is 15 residues long. CDR1 and CDR2 (germline): MNHNS, SASEGT. The CDR3 DNA sequence: TGTGCCAGCAGTAAAGCGACAGGGACCATCTATGGCTACACCTTC. Its translation is CASSKATGTIYGYTF.

The genes are TRBV19 and TRBJ2-3; D unresolved. Trimming shortened V by 3 bases and J by 1 base, and 8 bases separated the two germline ends. The CDR3 totals 14 residues. From germline, CDR1 is LNHDA and CDR2 SQIVND (reference sequence). CDR3 region: CASSIQRRTDTQYF. DNA of the CDR3: TGTGCCAGTAGTATCCAGCGTCGCACAGATACGCAGTATTTT.

The chain couples TRBV7-3 to TRBJ2-7; 10 bases map to TRBD1. The CDR3 extends over 14 amino acids. With V trimmed by 2 bases and J by 4 bases, 2 bases remained unmatched. Germline V gene sequence: CDR1 SGHTA, CDR2 FQGTGA. CDR3 in DNA: TGTGCCAGCAGCTTAGGGGGACAGGGGTACGAGCAGTACTTC. Encoded protein: CASSLGGQGYEQYF. The variable domain in full, with the rest retrieved from reference TRBV7-3 and TRBJ2-7, is GAGVSQTPSNKVTEKGKYVELRCDPISGHTALYWYRQSLGQGPEFLIYFQGTGAADDSGLPNDRFFAVRPEGSVSTLKIQRTERGDSAVYLCASSLGGQGYEQYFGPGTRLTVT.

The chain uses TRBV5-5 and TRBJ2-1; D is possibly TRBD1 or TRBD2 (5 bases each). V was clipped by 1 base and J by 6 bases, with 8 bases between them. Germline CDR1 reads SGHKS; CDR2 reads YYEKEE (reference sequence). The CDR3 runs 13 residues. CDR3 bases: TGTGCCAGCAGCTTGTCGGGGACCAATGAGCAGTTCTTC. The encoded protein is CASSLSGTNEQFF.

The gene calls are TRBV6-5 and TRBJ1-1; the D is unclear. V dropped 8 bases and J dropped 12 bases, with 10 bases sitting between them. Germline CDR1 MNHEY, CDR2 SVGAGI. The CDR3 spans 9 residues. DNA of the CDR3: TGTGCCAGCGGTTCTATGCCTTTCTTT. It is translated as CASGSMPFF.

The V gene is TRBV6-4, the J gene TRBJ2-2, with TRBD2 matching over 10 bases. The CDR3 is made up of 17 amino acids. J gave up 4 bases and V 2 bases, and 7 bases lay outside the gene matches. The germline V gene has CDR1 MRHNA and CDR2 SNTAGT. Written as DNA, the CDR3 is TGTGCCAGCAGTGACCCTACTAGCGGGATAGGCACCGGGGAGCTGTTTTTT. Translating gives CASSDPTSGIGTGELFF.

The chain links TRBV30 to TRBJ1-6, with D maybe TRBD1 (5 bases). V dropped 2 bases and J dropped 10 bases, with 15 bases sitting between them. CDR3 length: 14 amino acids. The germline gives CDR1 GTSNPN, CDR2 SVGIG (reference sequence). CDR3 loop: CAWSPPIRDSPLHF. DNA for the CDR3: TGTGCCTGGAGTCCCCCCATCAGGGACTCACCCCTCCACTTT.

The V call is TRBV15, the J call TRBJ1-1, with 7 positions matching TRBD1. This CDR3 has 18 residues. CDR1 is LNHNV, CDR2 YYDKDF, per germline (reference sequence). Trimming cost V 0 bases and J 0 bases; bases outside gene matches: 10. The CDR3 reads CATSRDLPGTVMNTEAFF. CDR3 DNA sequence: TGTGCCACCAGCAGAGATCTTCCCGGGACAGTGATGAACACTGAAGCTTTCTTT.

This chain joins TRBV6-2 or TRBV6-3 and TRBJ2-1; D may be TRBD2 (5 bases). The CDR3 spans 14 residues. Per the germline V gene, CDR1 is MNHEY and CDR2 is SVGEGT. Between the trimmed V and J ends, which lost 4 bases and 2 bases, there was a span of 9 bases. The CDR3 nucleotides are TGTGCCAGCAGTTCTAGCACGCCCTACAATGAGCAGTTCTTC. Translated: CASSSSTPYNEQFF.

V is TRBV19 and J is TRBJ2-2; the D call may be TRBD1 or TRBD2 (5 bases each). The length of the CDR3 is 13 residues. CDR1 and CDR2 (germline): LNHDA, SQIVND (reference sequence). V lost 1 base to trimming and J lost 7 bases, with 7 bases between them. The chain's CDR3 is CASSIGGDGELFF. The CDR3 nucleotides are TGTGCCAGTAGTATAGGAGGGGACGGGGAGCTGTTTTTT.

This chain links TRBV10-3 with TRBJ2-1; D call uncertain. The germline V gene encodes CDR1 ENHRY and CDR2 SYGVKD. The CDR3 runs 10 residues. Trimming pared 11 bases from V and 9 bases from J, leaving 11 bases between. The CDR3 here is CAVAEREQFF. CDR3 DNA: TGTGCCGTCGCTGAACGTGAGCAGTTCTTC.

The chain carries TRBV7-2 and TRBJ1-6; no reliable D call. From germline, CDR1 is SGHTA and CDR2 FQGNSA. The V end was cut by 4 bases, the J end by 10 bases, with 11 bases between. The CDR3 covers 13 residues. The CDR3 DNA sequence: TGTGCCAGCAGCTCCCTGGTGGACTCACCCCTCCACTTT. Protein: CASSSLVDSPLHF.

This chain uses TRBV3-1 with TRBJ2-7; 9 bases map to TRBD2. Germline CDR1 is LGHDT and CDR2 is YNNKEL (reference sequence). The CDR3 covers 15 residues. V was clipped by 1 base and J by 5 bases; unmatched bases: 6. CDR3 sequence: CASSQGGGRADEQYF. The CDR3 nucleotides are TGTGCCAGCAGCCAAGGGGGCGGGAGGGCCGACGAGCAGTACTTC.

CDR3 residues: CASSQGPDWGNTIYF. The CDR3, as DNA: TGCGCCAGCAGCCAGGGACCCGACTGGGGAAACACCATATATTTT. This chain links TRBV4-1 with TRBJ1-3; D is perhaps TRBD1 (5 bases). CDR3 length equals 15 residues. Per the germline V gene, CDR1 is MGHRA and CDR2 is YSYEKL. Trimming removed 3 bases at V and 4 bases at J, with 13 bases between.

V and J are TRBV5-6 and TRBJ1-1; D is unclear. Trimming pared 1 base from V and 1 base from J, leaving 8 bases between. The germline V gene encodes CDR1 SGHDT and CDR2 YYEEEE. This CDR3 region has 14 residues. The CDR3 loop is CASSLWGENTEAFF. In nucleotides, the CDR3 is TGTGCCAGCAGCTTGTGGGGAGAGAACACTGAAGCTTTCTTT.

Written as DNA, the CDR3 is TGTGCCAGCAGTCTGGGACAGTTTCTGAACACTGAAGCTTTCTTT. It yields the protein CASSLGQFLNTEAFF. This sequence joins TRBV28 and TRBJ1-1; 7 bases are a match to TRBD1. The germline V gene encodes CDR1 MDHEN and CDR2 SYDVKM. Germline trimming cut 5 bases from V and 0 bases from J; bases unmatched to any gene: 6. The CDR3 spans 15 residues.

The chain links TRBV23-1 to TRBJ1-5; D is unclear. TRBV23-1 is treated as an ORF (open reading frame) with a function not yet certain. CDR3 length equals 19 residues. Trimming removed 0 bases from V and 0 bases from J, with 18 bases in between. This CDR3 is CASSQSDLRHDHSNQPQHF. The CDR3 nucleotides read TGCGCCAGCAGTCAATCCGATTTGAGACACGACCATAGCAATCAGCCCCAGCATTTT.

The chain recombines TRBV5-1 with TRBJ2-1, with TRBD1 matching 9 bases. The ends lost 5 bases at V and 6 bases at J; junction bases unmatched: 9. Germline assignment: CDR1 SGHRS and CDR2 YFSETQ. CDR3 length equals 15 residues. The CDR3 loop is CASRPGQGGRNEQFF. The CDR3 nucleotides read TGCGCCAGCAGACCGGGACAGGGAGGGCGCAATGAGCAGTTCTTC.

The chain employs TRBV11-1 and TRBJ2-3, with 10 bases lining up with TRBD2. Trimming removed 3 bases from V and 3 bases from J; junction bases left unmatched: 12. Germline V gene lookup returns CDR1 SGHAT and CDR2 FQDESV (reference sequence). The CDR3 has 18 residues. As DNA, the CDR3 is TGTGCCAGCAGCTTCTCCCACCCCCCTAGCGGGAGAACAGATACGCAGTATTTT. This sequence encodes CASSFSHPPSGRTDTQYF.

The chain employs TRBV6-6 and TRBJ2-7, with D possibly TRBD1 on 6 matching bases. The V end was cut by 7 bases, the J end by 5 bases, with 12 bases between. Per germline, CDR1 MNHNY and CDR2 SVGAGI (reference sequence). The CDR3 sequence is 12 residues long. The CDR3 spells CASKAGAHEQYF. CDR3 nucleotide sequence: TGTGCCAGCAAGGCAGGGGCACACGAGCAGTACTTC.

In this sample, this clonotype turned up once. This chain connects TRBV6-1 to TRBJ1-1; no firm D call. The V and J ends lost 6 bases and 1 base respectively, with 9 bases between them. The CDR3 has 13 amino acids. Germline V lookup: CDR1 MNHNS, CDR2 SASEGT. Here the CDR3 reads CASSANANTEAFF. The CDR3 DNA reads TGTGCCAGCAGCGCGAATGCGAACACTGAAGCTTTCTTT.

V gene TRBV7-6 combines with J gene TRBJ1-1; D is unclear. Trimming took 5 bases from V and 4 from J, leaving 11 bases between them. The CDR3 is 13 amino acids. CDR1 and CDR2 from the germline V gene are SGHVS and FNYEAQ. In DNA form, the CDR3 reads TGTGCCAGCAGCCCACCGTGGACCACTGAAGCTTTCTTT. Its translation: CASSPPWTTEAFF.

The rearrangement links TRBV7-6 to TRBJ2-7; TRBD2 aligns across 10 bases. Germline lookup yields CDR1 SGHVS and CDR2 FNYEAQ. The V gene end was trimmed by 4 bases and the J gene end by 4 bases; junction bases not matched to a gene: 4. The CDR3 extends over 14 amino acids. CDR3 DNA sequence: TGTGCCAGCAGCTGGGCTAGCGGGAGTTACGAGCAGTACTTC. It translates to CASSWASGSYEQYF.

V gene TRBV29-1 combines with J gene TRBJ2-6, with TRBD1 identical over 10 bases. In germline, CDR1 is SQVTM, CDR2 ANQGSEA. The CDR3 is 18 residues long. V dropped 7 bases and J dropped 0; count of bases not matched to a gene: 12. CDR3 DNA: TGCAGCGCTCGTCTGGGGACAGGGGATGTCTCTGGGGCCAACGTCCTGACTTTC. This translates into CSARLGTGDVSGANVLTF. Full variable domain (missing parts from reference TRBV29-1 and TRBJ2-6): SAVISQKPSRDICQRGTSLTIQCQVDSQVTMMFWYRQQPGQSLTLIATANQGSEATYESGFVIDKFPISRPNLTFSTLTVSNMSPEDSSIYLCSARLGTGDVSGANVLTFGAGSRLTVL.

The chain links TRBV7-9 to TRBJ1-1; no firm D call. The CDR3 is 16 amino acids. The germline V gene has CDR1 SEHNR and CDR2 FQNEAQ (reference sequence). Trimming took off 5 bases at V and 6 bases at J, with 22 bases between the two ends. CDR3 in DNA: TGTGCCAGCAGCGAATGGTTGTCCTCGAGTGGCGCTGAAGCTTTCTTT. It codes for CASSEWLSSSGAEAFF.

The rearrangement uses TRBV11-3 and TRBJ2-1; D assignment may be TRBD1 or TRBD2 (6 bases each). Germline V gives CDR1 SGHNT, CDR2 YENEEA. V gave up 5 bases and J gave up 0 bases, with 14 bases separating them. The CDR3 extends over 16 amino acids. For the CDR3, the DNA is TGTGCCAGCAGCCCCGGGGGCGGGCTCTCCTACAATGAGCAGTTCTTC. This gives the protein CASSPGGGLSYNEQFF.

The chain links TRBV29-1 to TRBJ1-1; D is unresolved. Trimming took 6 bases from V and 1 from J, leaving 9 bases between them. This CDR3 is built from 12 residues. CDR1 is SQVTM and CDR2 is ANQGSEA in the germline V gene. CDR3 sequence reads: CSVRKTNTEAFF. DNA of the CDR3: TGCAGCGTCCGAAAAACGAACACTGAAGCTTTCTTT.

This chain connects TRBV10-3 to TRBJ1-1; 8 bases align to TRBD1. V gave up 4 bases and J gave up 0 bases; unmatched junction bases: 4. Per germline, CDR1 ENHRY and CDR2 SYGVKD. This CDR3 is built from 15 residues. CDR3 DNA: TGTGCCATCAGTGGGGGACAGGAAGTGAACACTGAAGCTTTCTTT. This encodes CAISGGQEVNTEAFF.

The chain employs TRBV20-1 and TRBJ2-3; tentatively, D is TRBD2 (6 bases). V lost 1 base and J 0 bases, leaving 14 bases between the germline ends. CDR1 and CDR2 from the germline V gene are DFQATT and SNEGSKA (reference sequence). This CDR3 comprises 16 residues. The CDR3 coding sequence is TGCAGTGCTAGAGTGAAGCGGGCCAGTAGCACAGATACGCAGTATTTT. Protein product: CSARVKRASSTDTQYF.